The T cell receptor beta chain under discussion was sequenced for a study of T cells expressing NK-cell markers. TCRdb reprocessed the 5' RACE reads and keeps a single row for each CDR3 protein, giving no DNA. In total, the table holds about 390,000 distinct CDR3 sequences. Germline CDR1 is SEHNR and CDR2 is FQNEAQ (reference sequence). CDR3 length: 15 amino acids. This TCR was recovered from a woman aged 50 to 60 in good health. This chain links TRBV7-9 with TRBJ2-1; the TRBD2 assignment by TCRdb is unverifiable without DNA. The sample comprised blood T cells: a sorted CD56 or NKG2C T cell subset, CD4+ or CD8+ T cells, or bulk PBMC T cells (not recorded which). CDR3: CASSFTSGGNNEQFF.